This T cell receptor beta chain was identified in a study of OX40 agonist ivuxolimab in advanced cancers. As for the study in general: Around 40% of patients had received prior checkpoint inhibitor therapy.

Per germline, CDR1 MNHNS and CDR2 SASEGT. The CDR3 sequence is 15 residues long. V was clipped by 0 bases and J by 6 bases, with 11 bases between them. The assay was immunoSEQ multiplex PCR, and TCRdb's table has in-frame clones only and misses some. Of roughly 100,000 clones in the sample, around 87% were seen once. The receptor's source is an adult with an advanced solid tumor such as melanoma, head and neck, liver or kidney cancer. V usage is TRBV6-1 and J usage is TRBJ2-2; D may be TRBD1 or TRBD2 (6 bases each). The sequenced sample was CD4+ or CD8+ T cells sorted from blood, obtained in a trial of the OX40 agonist ivuxolimab. CDR3 amino acids: CASSEAGGRAGELFF. CDR3 bases: TGTGCCAGCAGTGAAGCTGGGGGGCGGGCCGGGGAGCTGTTTTTT.